The sample holds a few counts of the clone carrying this T cell receptor (beta chain). The CDR3 contains 16 residues. V dropped 4 bases and J dropped 2 bases, with 14 bases sitting between them. The germline V gene has CDR1 MNHEY and CDR2 SVGAGI. This entry comes from a study of blood T cell repertoires in COVID-19. Study information: COVID-19 samples from acute and convalescent phases originated in the United States, Italy and Spain. The analysed material was cDNA or gDNA that came from T cells, B-cell-depleted T cells, or PBMCs.

In the source study's methods: For nucleated cells, counts were estimated from reference gene primer amplification. Only in-frame clones appear in the TCRdb table, and some are missing; sequencing was by immunoSEQ multiplex PCR. From that table come the V and J calls and clone size; the DNA was used to work out D and trimming. The sample contains under 85,000 clones, around 83% of which appear only once. The TCR was taken from a man older than 75 with active or convalescent COVID-19. The sample consisted of peripheral blood. The J gene is TRBJ1-4, the V gene TRBV6-5, with a tentative D call TRBD1 (5 bases). CDR3 amino acids: CASSSRGGTTNEKLFF. The CDR3 DNA is TGTGCCAGCAGTTCGCGGGGCGGGACCACTAATGAAAAACTGTTTTTT.